These 25 T cell receptor beta chains originate from one sample sequenced in a study of T-cell memory formation after mild COVID-19. TCRdb processed the 5' RACE reads anew with MiXCR; each CDR3 protein has one entry. The sample contains about 470,000 distinct CDR3 sequences, about 23% of which appear only once. Specimen: PBMCs or a T cell subset sorted from them (not recorded which). The receptor set was obtained from an adult woman who had mild COVID-19 (a few samples of this study predate the infection). Cell type and time point are not known.

This clonotype was observed a few times. V is TRBV7-9 and J is TRBJ1-2, with D perhaps TRBD1 (5 bases). From germline, CDR1 is SEHNR and CDR2 FQNEAQ (reference sequence). The CDR3 covers 13 residues. The V gene lost 5 bases and the J gene lost 4 bases, with 11 bases spanning the gap. CDR3 DNA sequence: TGTGCCAGCAGCCCGGACACAATCTATGGCTACACCTTC. Protein product: CASSPDTIYGYTF. Drawing the rest from reference TRBV7-9 and TRBJ1-2, the complete variable domain is DTGVSQNPRHKITKRGQNVTFRCDPISEHNRLYWYRQTLGQGPEFLTYFQNEAQLEKSRLLSDRFSAERPKGSFSTLEIQRTEQGDSAMYLCASSPDTIYGYTFGSGTRLTVV.

This clonotype came up a few times. The V call is TRBV25-1, the J call TRBJ2-3; D not resolved. Trimming left V 4 bases short and J 3 bases short, with 14 bases between. CDR3 length equals 15 residues. Looked up from germline, CDR1 is MGHDK and CDR2 is SYGVNS. The CDR3: CASSVGLGWTDTQYF. The CDR3 DNA sequence: TGTGCCAGCAGTGTGGGGTTGGGGTGGACAGATACGCAGTATTTT.

This clonotype was seen a handful of times. The gene calls are TRBV4-3 and TRBJ2-7, with 8 bases lining up with TRBD2. The V gene end was trimmed by 0 bases and the J gene end by 5 bases; junction bases not matched to a gene: 12. The germline CDR1 and CDR2 sequences are LGHNA and YSLEER. This CDR3 region has 17 residues. CDR3 sequence reads: CASSQDLEREFKNEQYF. The CDR3 DNA follows: TGCGCCAGCAGCCAAGATCTCGAGCGGGAGTTTAAGAACGAGCAGTACTTC.

This clonotype was picked up a small number of times. The chain couples TRBV7-9 to TRBJ2-5; D may be TRBD2 (5 bases). Germline V CDR1 and CDR2: SEHNR, FQNEAQ (reference sequence). CDR3 length: 14 residues. Trimming pared 2 bases from V and 5 bases from J, leaving 12 bases between. CDR3 nucleotide sequence: TGTGCCAGCAGCTTACGGCTAGCAGAGGAGACCCAGTACTTC. Its protein product is CASSLRLAEETQYF.

This clonotype was recorded a few times. This chain connects TRBV20-1 to TRBJ1-1; D may be TRBD1 (6 bases). Germline values: CDR1 DFQATT, CDR2 SNEGSKA (reference sequence). The CDR3 runs to 14 residues. Trimming stripped 0 bases from V and 4 bases from J, with 12 bases between. DNA for the CDR3: TGCAGTGCTAGAGATGAGGACAGTATCACTGAAGCTTTCTTT. Translation gives CSARDEDSITEAFF.

The V call is TRBV18, the J call TRBJ1-1; tentatively, D is TRBD1 (5 bases). Germline V gene sequence: CDR1 KGHSH, CDR2 LQKENI. This CDR3 is 15 amino acids long. V was cut by 0 bases and J by 3 bases, with 11 bases left in between. Written as DNA, the CDR3 is TGTGCCAGCTCACCACCTATGGGGGGACACACTGAAGCTTTCTTT. This translates into CASSPPMGGHTEAFF.

This clonotype was counted a few times. The chain employs TRBV5-1 and TRBJ2-1; D gene ambiguous. Germline CDR1 SGHRS, CDR2 YFSETQ. CDR3 length: 14 amino acids. V was trimmed by 2 bases and J by 4 bases, leaving 10 bases between them. This CDR3 reads CASSFLGNYNEQFF. The CDR3, as DNA: TGCGCCAGCAGCTTTTTGGGTAATTACAATGAGCAGTTCTTC.

In this sample, this clonotype turned up many times. The chain recombines TRBV15 with TRBJ2-1, with 10 bases aligning to TRBD2. Trimming cost V 3 bases and J 0 bases; bases outside gene matches: 8. Looked up from germline, CDR1 is LNHNV and CDR2 is YYDKDF (reference sequence). This CDR3 comprises 18 residues. Here the CDR3 DNA reads TGTGCCACCAGCAGGGTTTCCGGACTAGCGGTCTCCTACAATGAGCAGTTCTTC. Protein sequence: CATSRVSGLAVSYNEQFF.

The chain joins TRBV5-1 to TRBJ1-1; 9 nucleotides align to TRBD1. This CDR3 has 14 residues. V shed 4 bases and J 5 bases; nucleotides not matched to a gene: 6. The germline CDR1 and CDR2 sequences are SGHRS and YFSETQ. CDR3 coding DNA: TGCGCCAGCAGCGCCACAGGGGGCGATACTGAAGCTTTCTTT. Translated: CASSATGGDTEAFF.

The J gene is TRBJ1-1, the V gene TRBV5-1; TRBD1 aligns across 7 bases. After removal of 2 bases from V and 5 bases from J, the junction contained 9 bases not matched to a gene. There are 15 residues in the CDR3. Germline V gene sequence: CDR1 SGHRS, CDR2 YFSETQ. In DNA form, the CDR3 reads TGCGCCAGCAGCTTAGGATTCAGGGGGGCAACTGAAGCTTTCTTT. Translating gives CASSLGFRGATEAFF.

This chain uses TRBV29-1 with TRBJ2-7; D perhaps matches TRBD2 (7 bases). V lost 4 bases to trimming and J lost 4 bases, with 17 bases between them. This CDR3 region has 14 residues. Germline-derived CDR1 and CDR2 are SQVTM and ANQGSEA. The CDR3 spells CSVGMGGAAYEQYF. The CDR3 nucleotides are TGCAGCGTTGGCATGGGGGGGGCAGCGTACGAGCAGTACTTC.

Only a few counts were recorded for this clonotype. The chain has TRBV20-1 and TRBJ2-7; D is ambiguous. Trimming took off 0 bases at V and 0 bases at J, with 12 bases between the two ends. In germline, CDR1 is DFQATT, CDR2 SNEGSKA (reference sequence). This CDR3 has 15 residues. CDR3 residues: CSARDSADLSYEQYF. The CDR3 DNA is TGCAGTGCTAGAGATTCGGCAGACCTCTCCTACGAGCAGTACTTC.

CDR3 DNA: TGTGCCAGCAGCCAGGGGGCGACCGGGGAGCTGTTTTTT. The encoded protein is CASSQGATGELFF. V usage is TRBV3-1 and J usage is TRBJ2-2; a possible D gene is TRBD1 (6 bases). The CDR3 has 13 residues. Trimming left V 3 bases short and J 5 bases short, with 7 bases between. CDR1 and CDR2 from the germline V gene are LGHDT and YNNKEL (reference sequence).

This clonotype was seen only a few times. This chain uses TRBV29-1 with TRBJ2-7, with a tentative D call TRBD2 (7 bases). This CDR3 region has 15 residues. Trimming removed 0 bases at V and 2 bases at J, with 14 bases between. From germline, CDR1 is SQVTM and CDR2 ANQGSEA. The CDR3 spells CSVEDLSGGAYEQYF. The DNA of the CDR3 is TGCAGCGTTGAAGATCTTTCGGGGGGCGCCTACGAGCAGTACTTC.

This chain connects TRBV7-2 to TRBJ2-1; 10 nucleotides line up with TRBD2. Germline loops: CDR1 SGHTA, CDR2 FQGNSA. CDR3 length equals 15 residues. With 2 bases clipped from V and 10 bases from J, the junction kept 8 bases outside the gene matches. The CDR3 sequence is CASSLKAGGWEEQFF. The CDR3 DNA sequence: TGTGCCAGCAGCTTAAAAGCGGGGGGGTGGGAGGAGCAGTTCTTC.

This sequence joins TRBV7-8 and TRBJ2-3, with 9 bases aligning to TRBD2. The length of the CDR3 is 16 residues. V was pared by 1 base and J by 6 bases, with 8 bases of the junction left unmatched. Looked up from germline, CDR1 is SGHVS and CDR2 is FQNEAQ. CDR3 coding DNA: TGTGCCAGCAGCTTAGAACCGGGACTAGCCAGTGATACGCAGTATTTT. Its protein is CASSLEPGLASDTQYF.

This clonotype was observed a handful of times. This chain links TRBV29-1 with TRBJ1-2, with D possibly being TRBD1 (6 bases). Germline CDR1 and CDR2: SQVTM and ANQGSEA. CDR3 length: 12 residues. V was cut by 6 bases and J by 4 bases, with 12 bases left in between. The CDR3, as DNA: TGCAGCGTGGGGGACATTTTCTATGGCTACACCTTC. This translates into CSVGDIFYGYTF.

This clonotype was seen more than once but under ten times. The genes are TRBV7-9 and TRBJ2-5; a weak D match, TRBD1 (5 bases). V shed 5 bases and J shed 6 bases, with 16 bases lying between them. Germline V gives CDR1 SEHNR, CDR2 FQNEAQ (reference sequence). This CDR3 has 14 amino acids. CDR3 sequence reads: CASSRRQSEQTQYF. The CDR3 region has the DNA TGTGCCAGCAGCCGCCGACAGAGTGAGCAGACCCAGTACTTC.

This clonotype was observed a handful of times. The V gene is TRBV6-1, the J gene TRBJ2-5, with D tentatively TRBD1 (6 bases). The CDR3 contains 14 residues. Trimming took 7 bases from V and 5 from J, leaving 17 bases between them. Germline CDR1 reads MNHNS; CDR2 reads SASEGT. The CDR3 nucleotides are TGTGCCAGCAATCAGGGGCGTAGTCGTGAGACCCAGTACTTC. Protein product: CASNQGRSRETQYF.

The chain employs TRBV9 and TRBJ2-5; a weak D match, TRBD2 (6 bases). Germline values: CDR1 SGDLS, CDR2 YYNGEE. Trimming cost V 3 bases and J 5 bases, with 20 bases left between them. There are 16 residues in the CDR3. The CDR3 sequence is CASSANSDLRGETQYF. CDR3 DNA sequence: TGTGCCAGCAGCGCGAACTCTGACCTACGGGGGGAGACCCAGTACTTC.

The sample holds a few counts of this clonotype. The V gene is TRBV15, the J gene TRBJ2-1; 12 nucleotides agree with TRBD2. Germline-derived CDR1 and CDR2 are LNHNV and YYDKDF (reference sequence). J lost 7 bases, V lost 1 base, and 5 bases had no gene match. The CDR3 runs to 16 residues. The CDR3 DNA sequence: TGTGCCACCAGCAGAGGACTAGCGGGAGTAGGTAATGAGCAGTTCTTC. Translation gives CATSRGLAGVGNEQFF.

The table lists this clonotype with a few counts. The V and J genes are TRBV7-2 and TRBJ1-2; perhaps TRBD1 as D (6 bases). V was clipped by 5 bases and J by 5 bases, with 15 bases between them. Germline CDR1 and CDR2: SGHTA and FQGNSA. The CDR3 runs to 14 residues. CDR3 sequence reads: CASSVPGAGYGYTF. CDR3 DNA sequence: TGTGCCAGCAGCGTCCCGGGGGCAGGGTATGGCTACACCTTC.

The table lists this clonotype with a few counts. The genes are TRBV24-1 and TRBJ2-1, with unresolved D. V shed 6 bases and J shed 3 bases, with 5 bases lying between them. Germline V CDR1 and CDR2: KGHDR, SFDVKD. CDR3 length: 12 residues. The DNA of the CDR3 is TGTGCCACCAGTTCTATCTACAATGAGCAGTTCTTC. It codes for CATSSIYNEQFF.

This clonotype showed up just a few times. The rearrangement uses TRBV5-1 and TRBJ2-5, with D unclear. This CDR3 has 14 residues. Germline values: CDR1 SGHRS, CDR2 YFSETQ. The V end was cut by 6 bases, the J end by 1 base, with 13 bases between. This CDR3 is CASTATSTQETQYF. The CDR3 DNA is TGCGCCAGCACCGCAACCAGCACCCAAGAGACCCAGTACTTC.

This chain connects TRBV18 to TRBJ2-5; 12 bases are a match to TRBD2. This CDR3 comprises 15 residues. Trimming cost V 3 bases and J 5 bases; bases outside gene matches: 4. Germline values: CDR1 KGHSH, CDR2 LQKENI. CDR3 sequence: CASSPRTSGTETQYF. For the CDR3, the DNA is TGTGCCAGCTCACCGCGGACTAGCGGGACTGAGACCCAGTACTTC.